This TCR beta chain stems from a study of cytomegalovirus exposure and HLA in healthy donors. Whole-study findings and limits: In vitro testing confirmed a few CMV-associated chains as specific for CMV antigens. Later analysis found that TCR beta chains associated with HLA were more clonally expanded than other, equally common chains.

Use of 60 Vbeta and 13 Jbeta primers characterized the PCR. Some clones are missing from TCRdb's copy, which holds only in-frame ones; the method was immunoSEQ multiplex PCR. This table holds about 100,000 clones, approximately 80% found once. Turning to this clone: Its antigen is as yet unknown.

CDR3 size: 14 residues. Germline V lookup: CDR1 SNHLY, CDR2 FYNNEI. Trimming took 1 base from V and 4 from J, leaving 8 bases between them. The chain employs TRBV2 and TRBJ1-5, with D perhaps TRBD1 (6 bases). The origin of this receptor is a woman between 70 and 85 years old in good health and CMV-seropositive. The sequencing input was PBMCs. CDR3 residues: CASSEGGRNQPQHF. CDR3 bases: TGTGCCAGCAGTGAAGGGGGGCGGAATCAGCCCCAGCATTTT.